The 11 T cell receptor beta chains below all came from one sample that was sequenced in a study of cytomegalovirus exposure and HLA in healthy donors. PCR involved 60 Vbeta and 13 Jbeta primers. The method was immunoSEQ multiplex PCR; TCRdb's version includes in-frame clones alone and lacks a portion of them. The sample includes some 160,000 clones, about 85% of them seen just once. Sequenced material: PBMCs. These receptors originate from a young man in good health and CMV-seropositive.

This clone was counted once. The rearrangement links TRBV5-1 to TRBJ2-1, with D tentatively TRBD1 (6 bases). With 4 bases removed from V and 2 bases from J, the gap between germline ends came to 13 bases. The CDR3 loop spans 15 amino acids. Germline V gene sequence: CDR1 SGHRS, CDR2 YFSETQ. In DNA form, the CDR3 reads TGCGCCAGCAGCCCCCGGGACATAGCCTACAATGAGCAGTTCTTC. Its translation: CASSPRDIAYNEQFF.

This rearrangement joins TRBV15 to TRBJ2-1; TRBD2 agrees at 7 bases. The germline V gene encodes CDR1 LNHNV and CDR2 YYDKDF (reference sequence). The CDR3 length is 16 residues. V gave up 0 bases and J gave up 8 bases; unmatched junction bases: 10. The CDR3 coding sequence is TGTGCCACCAGCAGAGATCTTGGAGGGAGGGGAGATGAGCAGTTCTTC. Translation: CATSRDLGGRGDEQFF.

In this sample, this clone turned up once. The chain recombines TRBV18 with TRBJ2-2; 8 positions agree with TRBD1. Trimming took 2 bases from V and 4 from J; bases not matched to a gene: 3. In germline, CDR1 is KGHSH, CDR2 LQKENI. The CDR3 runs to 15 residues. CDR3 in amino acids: CASSPGQGLTGELFF. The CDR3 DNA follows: TGTGCCAGCTCACCAGGACAGGGCCTCACCGGGGAGCTGTTTTTT. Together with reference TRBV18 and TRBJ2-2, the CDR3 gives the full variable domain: NAGVMQNPRHLVRRRGQEARLRCSPMKGHSHVYWYRQLPEEGLKFMVYLQKENIIDESGMPKERFSAEFPKEGPSILRIQQVVRGDSAAYFCASSPGQGLTGELFFGEGSRLTVL.

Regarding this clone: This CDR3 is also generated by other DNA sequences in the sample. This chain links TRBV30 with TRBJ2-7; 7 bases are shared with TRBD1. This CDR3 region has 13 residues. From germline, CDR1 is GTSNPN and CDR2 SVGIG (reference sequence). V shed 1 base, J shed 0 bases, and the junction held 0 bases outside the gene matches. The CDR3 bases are TGTGCCTGGAGTGGGGACAGCTCCTACGAGCAGTACTTC. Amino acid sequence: CAWSGDSSYEQYF.

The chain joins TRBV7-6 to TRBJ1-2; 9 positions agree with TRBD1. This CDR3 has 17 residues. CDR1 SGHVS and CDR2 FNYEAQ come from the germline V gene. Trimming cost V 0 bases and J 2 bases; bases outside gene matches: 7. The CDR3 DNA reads TGTGCCAGCAGCTTAGCTCCGGGACAGGGTACGAACTATGGCTACACCTTC. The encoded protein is CASSLAPGQGTNYGYTF.

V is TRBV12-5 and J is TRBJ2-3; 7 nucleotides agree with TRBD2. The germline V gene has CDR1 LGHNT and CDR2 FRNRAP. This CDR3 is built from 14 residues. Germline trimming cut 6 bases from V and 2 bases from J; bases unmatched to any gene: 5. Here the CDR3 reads CASGVAGYTDTQYF. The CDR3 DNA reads TGTGCTAGTGGGGTAGCGGGTTACACAGATACGCAGTATTTT.

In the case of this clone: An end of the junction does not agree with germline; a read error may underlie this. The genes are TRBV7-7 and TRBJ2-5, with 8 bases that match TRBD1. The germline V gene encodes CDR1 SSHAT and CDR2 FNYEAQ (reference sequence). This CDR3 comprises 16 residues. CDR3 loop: CASSLNRGQGPETQYF. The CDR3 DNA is TGTGCTAGCAGCTTAAATCGAGGACAGGGTCCGGAGACCCAGTACTTC.

CDR3 DNA sequence: TGTGCCAGCAGTTCCCTACTCAATCAGCCCCAGCATTTT. Its translation is CASSSLLNQPQHF. The chain couples TRBV6-5 to TRBJ1-5; no clear D gene. Germline lookup yields CDR1 MNHEY and CDR2 SVGAGI. The length of the CDR3 is 13 residues. V was clipped by 4 bases and J by 3 bases, with 7 bases between them.

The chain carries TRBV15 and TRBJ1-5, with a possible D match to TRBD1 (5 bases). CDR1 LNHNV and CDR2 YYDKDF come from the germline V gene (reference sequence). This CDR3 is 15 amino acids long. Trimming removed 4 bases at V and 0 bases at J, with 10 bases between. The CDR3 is CATSTLTGSNQPQHF. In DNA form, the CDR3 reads TGTGCCACCAGCACCCTTACAGGTAGCAATCAGCCCCAGCATTTT.

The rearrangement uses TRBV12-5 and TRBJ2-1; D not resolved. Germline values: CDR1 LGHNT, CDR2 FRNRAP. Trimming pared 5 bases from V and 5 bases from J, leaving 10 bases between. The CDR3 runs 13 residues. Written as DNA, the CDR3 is TGTGCTAGTGGTGACCCAGGCAACAATGAGCAGTTCTTC. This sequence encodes CASGDPGNNEQFF.

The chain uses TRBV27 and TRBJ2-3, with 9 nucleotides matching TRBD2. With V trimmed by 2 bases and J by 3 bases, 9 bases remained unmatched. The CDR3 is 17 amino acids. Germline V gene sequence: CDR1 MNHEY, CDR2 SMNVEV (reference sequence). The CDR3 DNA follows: TGTGCCAGCAGTTTAAGGGGGGCGGGAGGGGGGACAGATACGCAGTATTTT. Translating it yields CASSLRGAGGGTDTQYF.